This TCR beta chain is from a study of CD8 T cells in Susac syndrome. Study-wide results and caveats: Within total CD8+ repertoires, 15 to 20 Susac-specific public clones were found, and within CD8+ TEMRA repertoires, roughly 5.

RNA amounts of roughly 0.45 to 1 ug underwent reverse transcription with random hexamers. The immunoSEQ assay covered 54 Vbeta and 13 Jbeta segments for CDR3. TCRdb called the immunoSEQ multiplex PCR reads again in MiXCR, with one record for every CDR3 protein. The sample holds about 53,000 distinct CDR3 sequences, over 90% seen once. With respect to this clonotype: Its cognate antigen is unknown.

Each Susac syndrome patient had definite or probable disease by recently defined criteria. Germline CDR1 is SGDLS and CDR2 is YYNGEE. Trimming left V 1 base short and J 6 bases short, with 7 bases between. This CDR3 is 12 amino acids long. The material sequenced was CD8+ T cells from PBMCs. V gene TRBV9 combines with J gene TRBJ1-2; unclear D gene. The clonotype originates from a human donor with Susac syndrome. The CDR3 bases are TGTGCCAGCAGCGTATCCAGGAATGGCTACACCTTC. As protein: CASSVSRNGYTF. The full variable domain, its missing parts supplied by reference TRBV9 and TRBJ1-2, is DSGVTQTPKHLITATGQRVTLRCSPRSGDLSVYWYQQSLDQGLQFLIQYYNGEERAKGNILERFSAQQFPDLHSELNLSSLELGDSALYFCASSVSRNGYTFGSGTRLTVV.